The clone carrying this TCR beta chain occurred a few times. The data are from a study of human T cells and chemical hapten exposure. Study at large: An approximately 2 cm by approximately 2 cm inner upper arm patch received 2% DPC for sensitization.

TCRdb passed the RACE reads through MiXCR, listing each CDR3 protein once. The profile covers some 360,000 distinct CDR3 sequences, with approximately 5.1% appearing a single time and 2.6% taken by the ten largest. As to time point: pre-sensitization, week 0. Treatment: therapeutic diphenylcyclopropenone sensitization with weekly scalp DPC. Alopecia patients deemed DPC-suitable, aged 18 to 70, excluding pregnancy. The sequenced sample was whole blood, obtained in connection with sensitization to the hapten diphenylcyclopropenone (DPC). The TCR was taken from a woman aged 50 to 60 with alopecia areata. Some clones in this sample may be carry-over from other donors' samples.

CDR3 in amino acids: CSVGGDRYEQYF. The CDR3 coding sequence is TGCAGCGTTGGGGGGGATCGCTACGAGCAGTACTTC. This sequence joins TRBV29-1 and TRBJ2-7; D might be TRBD2 (6 bases). Trimming took 4 bases from V and 3 from J, leaving 10 bases between them. CDR3 size: 12 residues. CDR1 and CDR2 (germline): SQVTM, ANQGSEA.